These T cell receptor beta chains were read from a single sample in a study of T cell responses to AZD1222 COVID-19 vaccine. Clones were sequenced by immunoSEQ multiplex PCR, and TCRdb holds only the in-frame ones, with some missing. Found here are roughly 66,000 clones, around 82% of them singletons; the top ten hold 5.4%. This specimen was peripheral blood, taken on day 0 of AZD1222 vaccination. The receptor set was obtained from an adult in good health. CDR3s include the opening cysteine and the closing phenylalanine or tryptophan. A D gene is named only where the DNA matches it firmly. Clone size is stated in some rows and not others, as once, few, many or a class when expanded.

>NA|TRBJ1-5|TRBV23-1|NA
CASSQRGKSSTGPNQPQHF
TGCGCCAGCAGTCAAAGAGGTAAATCCTCGACAGGCCCCAATCAGCCCCAGCATTTT
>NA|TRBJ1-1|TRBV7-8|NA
CASSDGGTTEAFF
TGTGCCAGCAGCGACGGGGGCACCACTGAAGCTTTCTTT
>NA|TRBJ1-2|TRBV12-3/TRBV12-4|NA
CASSFSEGYTF
TGTGCCAGCAGTTTTTCGGAGGGCTACACCTTC
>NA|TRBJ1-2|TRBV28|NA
CASSSGSTLGYTF
TGTGCCAGCAGTTCCGGGAGCACTTTGGGCTACACCTTC
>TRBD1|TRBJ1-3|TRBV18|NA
CASSPRDRAGNTIYF
TGTGCCAGCTCGCCTCGGGACAGGGCTGGAAACACCATATATTTT
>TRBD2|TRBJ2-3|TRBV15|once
CATSMDRTSGGRRDTQYF
TGTGCCACCAGCATGGATAGGACTAGCGGGGGCCGGAGAGATACGCAGTATTTT
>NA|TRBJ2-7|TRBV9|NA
CASSVGDSPYEQYF
TGTGCCAGCAGCGTAGGAGACAGCCCCTACGAGCAGTACTTC
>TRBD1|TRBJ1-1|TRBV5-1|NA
CASSSGQGRYTEAFF
TGCGCCAGCAGCTCGGGACAGGGGAGATACACTGAAGCTTTCTTT
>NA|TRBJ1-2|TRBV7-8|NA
CASSLATNYGYTF
TGTGCCAGCAGCTTAGCGACAAACTATGGCTACACCTTC
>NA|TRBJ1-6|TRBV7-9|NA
CASSQGGYSPLHF
TGTGCCAGCAGCCAAGGAGGTTATTCACCCCTCCACTTT
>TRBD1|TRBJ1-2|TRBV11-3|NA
CASSRSTGGDGYTF
TGTGCCAGCAGCCGTTCCACAGGGGGAGATGGCTACACCTTC
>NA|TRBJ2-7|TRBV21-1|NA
CASSKAGGGAHEQYF
TGTGCCAGCAGCAAAGCTGGCGGGGGGGCCCACGAGCAGTACTTC
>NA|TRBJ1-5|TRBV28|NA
CASSLTGAHNQPQHF
TGTGCCAGCTCATTGACGGGGGCTCACAATCAGCCCCAGCATTTT
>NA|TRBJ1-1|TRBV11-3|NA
CASSLRGGTEAFF
TGTGCCAGCAGCTTAAGGGGCGGGACTGAAGCTTTCTTT
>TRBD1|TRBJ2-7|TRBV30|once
CAWSVGTGGYEQYF
TGTGCCTGGAGCGTTGGGACAGGGGGCTACGAGCAGTACTTC
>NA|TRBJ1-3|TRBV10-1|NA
CASSESVGRRVSGNTIYF
TGCGCCAGCAGTGAGTCGGTAGGCCGCCGAGTCTCTGGAAACACCATATATTTT
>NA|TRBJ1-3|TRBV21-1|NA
CASSKDPLLIGNTIYF
TGTGCCAGCAGCAAAGATCCCCTTCTGATCGGAAACACCATATATTTT
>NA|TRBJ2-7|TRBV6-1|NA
CASSEAQGNAGYEQYF
TGTGCCAGCAGTGAAGCTCAGGGAAACGCAGGCTACGAGCAGTACTTC
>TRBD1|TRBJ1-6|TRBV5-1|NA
CASSGDRAVDSPLHF
TGCGCCAGCAGCGGGGACAGGGCGGTGGATTCACCCCTCCACTTT
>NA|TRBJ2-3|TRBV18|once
CASSRETASTDTQYF
TGTGCCAGCTCACGGGAGACAGCTAGCACAGATACGCAGTATTTT
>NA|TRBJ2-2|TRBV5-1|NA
CASSLARQNTGELFF
TGCGCCAGCAGCTTGGCCCGACAGAACACCGGGGAGCTGTTTTTT
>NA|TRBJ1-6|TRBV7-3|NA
CASSLRSGGNSPLHF
TGTGCCAGCAGCTTAAGGTCAGGAGGGAATTCACCCCTCCACTTT
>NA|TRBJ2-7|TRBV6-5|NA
CASSTQGSEQYF
TGTGCCAGCAGTACACAGGGATCCGAGCAGTACTTC
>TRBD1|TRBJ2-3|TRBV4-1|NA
CASSHPGQGDSYTQYF
TGCGCCAGCAGCCATCCGGGACAGGGGGATTCATATACGCAGTATTTT
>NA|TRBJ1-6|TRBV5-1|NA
CASSLEQELRGSPLHF
TGCGCCAGCAGCTTGGAACAGGAGTTAAGGGGTTCACCCCTCCACTTT
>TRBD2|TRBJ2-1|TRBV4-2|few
CASSQLAGANNEQFF
TGTGCCAGCAGCCAACTAGCGGGGGCCAACAATGAGCAGTTCTTC
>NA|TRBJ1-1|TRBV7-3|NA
CASSLGGLDTEAFF
TGTGCCAGCAGCTTAGGAGGGTTAGACACTGAAGCTTTCTTT
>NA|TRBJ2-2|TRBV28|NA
CASSPLLDTGELFF
TGTGCCAGCAGCCCTCTCCTGGACACCGGGGAGCTGTTTTTT
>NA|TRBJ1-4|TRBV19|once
CASSIDPPGVPTNEKLFF
TGTGCCAGTAGTATAGATCCCCCGGGGGTCCCAACTAATGAAAAACTGTTTTTT